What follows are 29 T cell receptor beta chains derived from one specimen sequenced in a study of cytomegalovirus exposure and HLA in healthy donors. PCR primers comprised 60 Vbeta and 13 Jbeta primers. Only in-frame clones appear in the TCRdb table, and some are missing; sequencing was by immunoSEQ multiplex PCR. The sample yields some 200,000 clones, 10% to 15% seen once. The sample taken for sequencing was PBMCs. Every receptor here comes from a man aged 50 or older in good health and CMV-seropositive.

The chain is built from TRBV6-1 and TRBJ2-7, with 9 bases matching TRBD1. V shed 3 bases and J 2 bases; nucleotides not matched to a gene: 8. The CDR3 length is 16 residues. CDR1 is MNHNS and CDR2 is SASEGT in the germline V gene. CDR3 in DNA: TGTGCCAGCAGTGATCGAAAAGGACAGGGGACCTACGAGCAGTACTTC. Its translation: CASSDRKGQGTYEQYF.

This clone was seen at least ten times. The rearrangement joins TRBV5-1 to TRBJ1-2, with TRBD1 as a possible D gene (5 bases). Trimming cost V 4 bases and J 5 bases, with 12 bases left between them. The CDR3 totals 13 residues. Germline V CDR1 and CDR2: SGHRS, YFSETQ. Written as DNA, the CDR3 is TGCGCCAGCAGCGCTGACTCAGGGTATGGCTACACCTTC. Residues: CASSADSGYGYTF.

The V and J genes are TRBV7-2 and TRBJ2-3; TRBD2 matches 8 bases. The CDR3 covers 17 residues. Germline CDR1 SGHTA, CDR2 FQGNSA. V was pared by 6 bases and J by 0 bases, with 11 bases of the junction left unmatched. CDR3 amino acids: CASRHGGGGPSTDTQYF. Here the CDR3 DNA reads TGTGCCAGCAGGCACGGTGGCGGGGGGCCAAGCACAGATACGCAGTATTTT.

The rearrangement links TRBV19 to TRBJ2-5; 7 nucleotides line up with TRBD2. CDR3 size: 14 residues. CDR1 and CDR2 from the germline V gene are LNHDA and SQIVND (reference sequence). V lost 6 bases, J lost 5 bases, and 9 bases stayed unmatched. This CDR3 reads CASRARGEWETQYF. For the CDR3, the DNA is TGTGCCAGTAGAGCTCGGGGGGAATGGGAGACCCAGTACTTC.

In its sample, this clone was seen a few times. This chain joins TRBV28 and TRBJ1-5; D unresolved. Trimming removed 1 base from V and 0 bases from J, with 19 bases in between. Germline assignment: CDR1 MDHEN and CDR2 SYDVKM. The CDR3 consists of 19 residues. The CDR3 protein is CASSLSPRFGFSSNQPQHF. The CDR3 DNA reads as TGTGCCAGCAGTTTATCCCCCCGGTTCGGGTTTTCTAGCAATCAGCCCCAGCATTTT.

CDR3 bases: TGTGCCAGCAGACTTGGACAGGTGGTGGCCGGGGAGCTGTTTTTT. Protein sequence: CASRLGQVVAGELFF. V usage is TRBV6-5 and J usage is TRBJ2-2, with 7 positions matching TRBD1. From germline, CDR1 is MNHEY and CDR2 SVGAGI. The CDR3 has 15 residues. V was pared by 6 bases and J by 6 bases, with 10 bases of the junction left unmatched.

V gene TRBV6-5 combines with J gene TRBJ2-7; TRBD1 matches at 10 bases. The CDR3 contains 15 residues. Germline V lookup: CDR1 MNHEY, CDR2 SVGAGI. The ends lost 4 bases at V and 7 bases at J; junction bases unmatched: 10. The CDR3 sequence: CASSFLRTGGWEQYF. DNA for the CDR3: TGTGCCAGCAGTTTCCTCCGGACAGGGGGTTGGGAGCAGTACTTC.

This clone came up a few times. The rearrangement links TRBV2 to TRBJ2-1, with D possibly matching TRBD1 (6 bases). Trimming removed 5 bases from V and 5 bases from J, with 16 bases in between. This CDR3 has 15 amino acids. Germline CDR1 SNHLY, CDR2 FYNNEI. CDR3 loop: CASSQGRGFHNEQFF. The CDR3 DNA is TGTGCCAGCAGTCAAGGCAGGGGCTTCCACAATGAGCAGTTCTTC.

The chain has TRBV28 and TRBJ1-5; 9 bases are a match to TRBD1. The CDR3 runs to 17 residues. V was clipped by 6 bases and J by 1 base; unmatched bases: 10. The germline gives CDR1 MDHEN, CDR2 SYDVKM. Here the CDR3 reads CASRWGQGARSNQPQHF. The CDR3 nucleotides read TGTGCCAGCAGATGGGGACAGGGAGCCAGGAGCAATCAGCCCCAGCATTTT.

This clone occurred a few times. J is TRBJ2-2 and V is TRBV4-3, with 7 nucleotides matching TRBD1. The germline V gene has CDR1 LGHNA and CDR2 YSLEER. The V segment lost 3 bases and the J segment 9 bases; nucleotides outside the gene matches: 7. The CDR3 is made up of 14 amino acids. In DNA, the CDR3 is TGCGCCAGCAGCCAGGGGACAGTTGTCAGGGAGCTGTTTTTT. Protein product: CASSQGTVVRELFF.

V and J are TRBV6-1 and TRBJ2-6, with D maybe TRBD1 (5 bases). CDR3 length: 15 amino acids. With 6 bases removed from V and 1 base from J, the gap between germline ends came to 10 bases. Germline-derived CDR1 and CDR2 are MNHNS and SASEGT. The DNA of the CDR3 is TGTGCCAGCAGCAGGGTATCTTCTGGGGCCAACGTCCTGACTTTC. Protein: CASSRVSSGANVLTF.

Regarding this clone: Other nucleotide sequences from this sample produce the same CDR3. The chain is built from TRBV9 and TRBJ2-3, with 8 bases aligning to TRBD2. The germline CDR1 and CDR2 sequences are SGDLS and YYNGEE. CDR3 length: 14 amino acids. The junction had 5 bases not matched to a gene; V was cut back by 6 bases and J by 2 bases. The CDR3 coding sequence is TGTGCCAGCAACGGCGGGGGGTACACAGATACGCAGTATTTT. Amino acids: CASNGGGYTDTQYF.

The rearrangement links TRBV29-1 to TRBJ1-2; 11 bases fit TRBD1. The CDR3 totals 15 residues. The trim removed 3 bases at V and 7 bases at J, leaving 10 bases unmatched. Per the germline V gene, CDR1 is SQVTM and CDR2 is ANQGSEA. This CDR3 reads CSVDVWGQGVSGYTF. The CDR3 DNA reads TGCAGCGTTGATGTGTGGGGACAGGGGGTATCTGGCTACACCTTC. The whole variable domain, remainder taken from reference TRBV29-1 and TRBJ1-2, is SAVISQKPSRDICQRGTSLTIQCQVDSQVTMMFWYRQQPGQSLTLIATANQGSEATYESGFVIDKFPISRPNLTFSTLTVSNMSPEDSSIYLCSVDVWGQGVSGYTFGSGTRLTVV.

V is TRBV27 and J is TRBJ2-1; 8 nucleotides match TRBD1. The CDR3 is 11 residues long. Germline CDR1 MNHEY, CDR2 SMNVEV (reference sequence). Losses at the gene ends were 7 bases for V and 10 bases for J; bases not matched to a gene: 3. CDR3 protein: CASNRQGEQFF. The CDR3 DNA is TGTGCCAGCAATCGACAGGGGGAGCAGTTCTTC.

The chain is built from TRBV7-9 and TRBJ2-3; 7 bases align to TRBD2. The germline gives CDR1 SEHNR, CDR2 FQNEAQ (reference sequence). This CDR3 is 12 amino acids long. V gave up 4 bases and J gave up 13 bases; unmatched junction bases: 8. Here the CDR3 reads CASSSSGGGEYF. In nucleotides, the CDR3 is TGTGCCAGCAGCTCGTCGGGAGGTGGGGAGTATTTT.

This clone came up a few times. The CDR3 nucleotides are TGCGCCAGCAGCCCCCGCGGGGGCACAACAGATACGCAGTATTTT. Protein product: CASSPRGGTTDTQYF. The V call is TRBV4-3, the J call TRBJ2-3; tentative D call: TRBD2 (7 bases). V shed 4 bases and J shed 3 bases, with 14 bases lying between them. The CDR3 totals 15 residues. Germline CDR1 LGHNA, CDR2 YSLEER.

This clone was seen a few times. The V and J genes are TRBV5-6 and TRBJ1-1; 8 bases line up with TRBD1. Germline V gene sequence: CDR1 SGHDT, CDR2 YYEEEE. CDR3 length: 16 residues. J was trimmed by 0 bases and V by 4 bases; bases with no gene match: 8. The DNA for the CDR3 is TGTGCCAGCAGCCAGTGGACAGGGCGTATGAACACTGAAGCTTTCTTT. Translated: CASSQWTGRMNTEAFF. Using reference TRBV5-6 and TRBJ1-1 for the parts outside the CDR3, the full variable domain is DAGVTQSPTHLIKTRGQQVTLRCSPKSGHDTVSWYQQALGQGPQFIFQYYEEEERQRGNFPDRFSGHQFPNYSSELNVNALLLGDSALYLCASSQWTGRMNTEAFFGQGTRLTVV.

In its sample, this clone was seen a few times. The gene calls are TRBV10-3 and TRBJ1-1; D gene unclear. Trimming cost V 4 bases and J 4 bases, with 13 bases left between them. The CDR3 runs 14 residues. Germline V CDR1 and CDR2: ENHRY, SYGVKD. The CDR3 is CAISGKLEGTEAFF. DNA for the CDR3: TGTGCCATCAGTGGAAAGCTTGAGGGCACTGAAGCTTTCTTT.

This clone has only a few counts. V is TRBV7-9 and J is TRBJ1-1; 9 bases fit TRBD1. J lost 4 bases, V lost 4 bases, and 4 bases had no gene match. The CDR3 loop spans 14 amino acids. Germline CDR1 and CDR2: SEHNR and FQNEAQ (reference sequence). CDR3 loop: CASSSGQGPTEAFF. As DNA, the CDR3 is TGTGCCAGCAGCTCCGGACAGGGGCCCACTGAAGCTTTCTTT. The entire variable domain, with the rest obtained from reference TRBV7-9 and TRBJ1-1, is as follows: DTGVSQNPRHKITKRGQNVTFRCDPISEHNRLYWYRQTLGQGPEFLTYFQNEAQLEKSRLLSDRFSAERPKGSFSTLEIQRTEQGDSAMYLCASSSGQGPTEAFFGQGTRLTVV.

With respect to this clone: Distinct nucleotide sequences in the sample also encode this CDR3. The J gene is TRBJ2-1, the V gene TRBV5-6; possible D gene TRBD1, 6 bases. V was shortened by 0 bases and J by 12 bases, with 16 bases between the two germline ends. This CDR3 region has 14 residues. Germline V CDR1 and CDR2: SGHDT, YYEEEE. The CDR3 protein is CASSLGTPGDWQFF. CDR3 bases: TGTGCCAGCAGCTTGGGAACCCCAGGGGATTGGCAGTTCTTC. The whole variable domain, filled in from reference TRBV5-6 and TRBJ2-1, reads DAGVTQSPTHLIKTRGQQVTLRCSPKSGHDTVSWYQQALGQGPQFIFQYYEEEERQRGNFPDRFSGHQFPNYSSELNVNALLLGDSALYLCASSLGTPGDWQFFGPGTRLTVL.

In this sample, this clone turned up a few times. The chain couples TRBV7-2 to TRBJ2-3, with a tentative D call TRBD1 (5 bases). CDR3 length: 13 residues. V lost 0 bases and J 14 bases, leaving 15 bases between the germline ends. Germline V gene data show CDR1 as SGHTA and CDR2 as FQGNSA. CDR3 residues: CASSLARQGPGYF. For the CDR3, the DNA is TGTGCCAGCAGCTTAGCGAGGCAGGGCCCGGGGTATTTT.

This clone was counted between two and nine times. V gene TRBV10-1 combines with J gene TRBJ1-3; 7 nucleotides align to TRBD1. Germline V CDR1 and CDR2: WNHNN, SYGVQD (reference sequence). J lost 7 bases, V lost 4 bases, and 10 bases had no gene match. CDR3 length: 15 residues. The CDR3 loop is CASSATDRAWNTIYF. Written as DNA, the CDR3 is TGCGCCAGCAGTGCCACAGACAGGGCCTGGAACACCATATATTTT.

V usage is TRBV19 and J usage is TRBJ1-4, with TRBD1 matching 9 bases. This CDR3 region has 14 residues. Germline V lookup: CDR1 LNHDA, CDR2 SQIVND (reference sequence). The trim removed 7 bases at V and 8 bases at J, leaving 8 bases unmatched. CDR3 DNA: TGTGCCAGTACCGTGGGACAGGGAGGGGAAAAACTGTTTTTT. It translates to CASTVGQGGEKLFF.

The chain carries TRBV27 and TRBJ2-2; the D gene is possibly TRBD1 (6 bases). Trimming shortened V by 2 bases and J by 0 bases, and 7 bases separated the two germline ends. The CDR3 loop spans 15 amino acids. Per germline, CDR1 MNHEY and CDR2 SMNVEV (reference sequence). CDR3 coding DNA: TGTGCCAGCAGTTTAACAGGGACGAACACCGGGGAGCTGTTTTTT. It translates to CASSLTGTNTGELFF.

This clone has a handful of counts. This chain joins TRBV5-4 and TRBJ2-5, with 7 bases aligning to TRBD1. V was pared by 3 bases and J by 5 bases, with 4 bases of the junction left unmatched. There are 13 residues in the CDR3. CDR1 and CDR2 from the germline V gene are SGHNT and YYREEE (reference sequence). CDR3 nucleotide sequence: TGTGCCAGCAGCTCTATACAGGGGGAGACCCAGTACTTC. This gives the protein CASSSIQGETQYF.

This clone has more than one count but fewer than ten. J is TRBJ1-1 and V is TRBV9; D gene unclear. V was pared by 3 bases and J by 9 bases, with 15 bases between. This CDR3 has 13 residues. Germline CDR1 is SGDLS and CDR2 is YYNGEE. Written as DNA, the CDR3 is TGTGCCAGCAGCGCAACTACGAGGAGGAAAGCTTTCTTT. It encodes CASSATTRRKAFF.

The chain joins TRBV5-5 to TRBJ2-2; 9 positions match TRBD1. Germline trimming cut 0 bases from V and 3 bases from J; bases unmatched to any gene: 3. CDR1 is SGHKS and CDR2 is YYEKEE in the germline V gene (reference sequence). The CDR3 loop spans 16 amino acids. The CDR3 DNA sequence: TGTGCCAGCAGCTTGGCTTACAGGGGGCACACCGGGGAGCTGTTTTTT. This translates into CASSLAYRGHTGELFF.

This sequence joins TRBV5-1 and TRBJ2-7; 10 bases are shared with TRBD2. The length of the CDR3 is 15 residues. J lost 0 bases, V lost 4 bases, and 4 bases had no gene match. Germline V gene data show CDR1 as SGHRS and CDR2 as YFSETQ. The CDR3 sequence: CASSPTSGASYEQYF. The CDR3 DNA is TGCGCCAGCAGCCCCACTAGCGGGGCCTCCTACGAGCAGTACTTC.

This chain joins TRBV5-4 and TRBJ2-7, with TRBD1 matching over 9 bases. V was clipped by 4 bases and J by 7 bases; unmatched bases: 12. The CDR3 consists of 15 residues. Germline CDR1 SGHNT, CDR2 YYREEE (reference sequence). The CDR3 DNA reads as TGTGCCAGCAGCATGCCGGGACAGGGTTTGAGTGAGCAGTACTTC. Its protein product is CASSMPGQGLSEQYF.